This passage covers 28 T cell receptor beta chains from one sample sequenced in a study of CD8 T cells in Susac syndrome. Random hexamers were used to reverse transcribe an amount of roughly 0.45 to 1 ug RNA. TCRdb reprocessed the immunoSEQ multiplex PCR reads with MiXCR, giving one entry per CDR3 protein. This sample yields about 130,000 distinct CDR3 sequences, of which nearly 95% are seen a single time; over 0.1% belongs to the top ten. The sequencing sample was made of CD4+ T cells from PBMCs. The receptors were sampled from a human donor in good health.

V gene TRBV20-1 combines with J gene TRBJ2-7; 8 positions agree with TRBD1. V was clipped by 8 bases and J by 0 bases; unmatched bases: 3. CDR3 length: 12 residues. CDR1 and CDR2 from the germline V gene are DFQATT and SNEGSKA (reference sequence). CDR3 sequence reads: CSTTGGSYEQYF. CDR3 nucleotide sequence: TGCAGTACCACAGGGGGCTCCTACGAGCAGTACTTC.

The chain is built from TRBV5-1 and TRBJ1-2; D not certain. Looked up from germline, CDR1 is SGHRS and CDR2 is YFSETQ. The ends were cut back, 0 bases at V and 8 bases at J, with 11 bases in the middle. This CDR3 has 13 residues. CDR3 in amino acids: CASSLGVLRGYTF. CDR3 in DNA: TGCGCCAGCAGCTTGGGGGTGCTGCGAGGCTACACCTTC.

The CDR3, as DNA: TGCGCCAGCAGCTCGGGACTAGCGGGAGTAGAGCAGTTCTTC. As protein: CASSSGLAGVEQFF. The J gene is TRBJ2-1, the V gene TRBV5-1, with 14 bases fitting TRBD2. V was pared by 3 bases and J by 10 bases, with 3 bases of the junction left unmatched. Germline V gives CDR1 SGHRS, CDR2 YFSETQ. The CDR3 length is 14 residues.

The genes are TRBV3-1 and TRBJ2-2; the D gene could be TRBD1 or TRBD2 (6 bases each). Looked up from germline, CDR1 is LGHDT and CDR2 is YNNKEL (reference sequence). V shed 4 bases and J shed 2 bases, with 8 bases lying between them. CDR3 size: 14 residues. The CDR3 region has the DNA TGTGCCAGCAGCCCGGGGGCCAACACCGGGGAGCTGTTTTTT. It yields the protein CASSPGANTGELFF.

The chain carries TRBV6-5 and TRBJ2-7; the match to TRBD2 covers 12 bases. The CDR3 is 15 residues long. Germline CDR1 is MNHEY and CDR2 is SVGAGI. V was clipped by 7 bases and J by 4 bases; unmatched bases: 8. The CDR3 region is CASTDRLAGEYEQYF. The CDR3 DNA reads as TGTGCCAGCACCGACAGACTAGCGGGAGAGTACGAGCAGTACTTC.

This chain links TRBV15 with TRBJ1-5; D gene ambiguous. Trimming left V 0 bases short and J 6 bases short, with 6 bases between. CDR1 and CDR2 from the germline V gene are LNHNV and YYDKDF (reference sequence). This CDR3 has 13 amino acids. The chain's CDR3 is CATSRDIGQPQHF. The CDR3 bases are TGTGCCACCAGCAGAGATATCGGTCAGCCCCAGCATTTT.

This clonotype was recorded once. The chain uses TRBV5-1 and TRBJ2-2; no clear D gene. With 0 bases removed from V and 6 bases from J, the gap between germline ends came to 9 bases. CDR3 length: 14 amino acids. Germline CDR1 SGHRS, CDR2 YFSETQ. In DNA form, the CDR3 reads TGCGCCAGCAGCTTGGCCAAGAGTTCCGGGGAGCTGTTTTTT. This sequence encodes CASSLAKSSGELFF.

The CDR3 reads CSARGLAGPDTQYF. DNA of the CDR3: TGCAGTGCGAGGGGACTAGCGGGACCAGATACGCAGTATTTT. The rearrangement uses TRBV20-1 and TRBJ2-3; TRBD2 agrees at 13 bases. V shed 6 bases, J shed 4 bases, and the junction held 4 bases outside the gene matches. The germline gives CDR1 DFQATT, CDR2 SNEGSKA (reference sequence). CDR3 size: 14 residues.

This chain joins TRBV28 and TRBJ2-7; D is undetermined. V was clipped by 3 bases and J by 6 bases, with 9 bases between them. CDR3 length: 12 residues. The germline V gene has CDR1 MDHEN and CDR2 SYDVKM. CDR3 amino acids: CASSLAVGEQYF. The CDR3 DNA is TGTGCCAGCAGTTTGGCGGTAGGCGAGCAGTACTTC.

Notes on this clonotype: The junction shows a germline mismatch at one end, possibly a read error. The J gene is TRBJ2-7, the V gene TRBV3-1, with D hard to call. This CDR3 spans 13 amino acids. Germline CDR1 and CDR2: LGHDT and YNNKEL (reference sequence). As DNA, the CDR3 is TGTGCCAGCAGACAAGCTTCCTCCTACGAGCAGTACTTC. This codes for CASRQASSYEQYF.

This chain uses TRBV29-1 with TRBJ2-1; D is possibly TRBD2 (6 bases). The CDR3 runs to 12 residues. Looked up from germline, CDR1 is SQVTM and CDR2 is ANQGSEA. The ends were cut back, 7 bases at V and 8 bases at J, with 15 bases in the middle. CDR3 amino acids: CSGRVSSDEQFF. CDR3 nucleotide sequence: TGCAGCGGGAGGGTTAGCAGCGATGAGCAGTTCTTC.

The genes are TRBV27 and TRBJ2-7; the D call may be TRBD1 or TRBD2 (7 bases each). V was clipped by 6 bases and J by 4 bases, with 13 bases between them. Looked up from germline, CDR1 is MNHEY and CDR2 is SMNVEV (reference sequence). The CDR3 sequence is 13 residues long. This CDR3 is CASRRGGQYEQYF. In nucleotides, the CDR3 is TGTGCCAGCAGAAGGGGGGGACAGTACGAGCAGTACTTC.

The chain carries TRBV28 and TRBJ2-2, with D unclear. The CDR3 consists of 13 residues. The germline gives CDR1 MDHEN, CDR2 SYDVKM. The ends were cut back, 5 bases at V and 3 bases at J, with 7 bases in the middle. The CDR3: CASSATHTGELFF. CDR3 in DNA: TGTGCCAGCAGTGCGACTCACACCGGGGAGCTGTTTTTT.

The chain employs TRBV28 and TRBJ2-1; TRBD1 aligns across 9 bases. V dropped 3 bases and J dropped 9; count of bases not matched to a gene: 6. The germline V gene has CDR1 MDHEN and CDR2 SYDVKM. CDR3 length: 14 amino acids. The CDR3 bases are TGTGCCAGCAGTTTGGGACAGGGAGGTAGTGAGCAGTTCTTC. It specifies CASSLGQGGSEQFF.

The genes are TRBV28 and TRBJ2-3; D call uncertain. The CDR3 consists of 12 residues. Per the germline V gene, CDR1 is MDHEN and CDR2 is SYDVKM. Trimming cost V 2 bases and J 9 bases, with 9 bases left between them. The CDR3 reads CASSLELRTQYF. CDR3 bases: TGTGCCAGCAGTTTAGAACTGCGGACGCAGTATTTT. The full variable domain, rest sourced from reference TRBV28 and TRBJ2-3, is DVKVTQSSRYLVKRTGEKVFLECVQDMDHENMFWYRQDPGLGLRLIYFSYDVKMKEKGDIPEGYSVSREKKERFSLILESASTNQTSMYLCASSLELRTQYFGPGTRLTVL.

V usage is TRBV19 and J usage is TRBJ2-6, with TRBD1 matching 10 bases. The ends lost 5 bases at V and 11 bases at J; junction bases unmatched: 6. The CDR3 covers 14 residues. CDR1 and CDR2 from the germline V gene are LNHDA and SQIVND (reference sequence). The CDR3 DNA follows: TGTGCCAGTAGTCCTCGGGACAGGGGAGACGTCCTGACTTTC. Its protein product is CASSPRDRGDVLTF.

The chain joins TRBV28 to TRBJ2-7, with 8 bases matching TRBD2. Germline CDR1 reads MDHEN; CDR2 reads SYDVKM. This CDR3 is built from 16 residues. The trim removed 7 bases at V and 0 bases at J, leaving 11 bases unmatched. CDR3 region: CASTTEEAGVSYEQYF. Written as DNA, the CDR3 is TGTGCCAGCACCACCGAAGAAGCGGGAGTCTCCTACGAGCAGTACTTC.

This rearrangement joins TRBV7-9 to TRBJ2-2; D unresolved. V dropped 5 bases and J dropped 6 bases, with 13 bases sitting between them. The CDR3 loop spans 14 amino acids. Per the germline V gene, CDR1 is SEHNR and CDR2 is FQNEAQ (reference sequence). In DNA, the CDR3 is TGTGCCAGCAGCCCCCATAAGCTCCCCGGGGAGCTGTTTTTT. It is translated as CASSPHKLPGELFF.

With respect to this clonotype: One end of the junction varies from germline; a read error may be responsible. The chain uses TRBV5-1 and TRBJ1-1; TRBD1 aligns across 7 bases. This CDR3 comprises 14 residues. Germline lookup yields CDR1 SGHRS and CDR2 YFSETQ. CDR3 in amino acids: CASSLGGMNTEAFF. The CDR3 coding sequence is TGTGCCAGCAGTTTAGGGGGCATGAACACTGAAGCTTTCTTT.

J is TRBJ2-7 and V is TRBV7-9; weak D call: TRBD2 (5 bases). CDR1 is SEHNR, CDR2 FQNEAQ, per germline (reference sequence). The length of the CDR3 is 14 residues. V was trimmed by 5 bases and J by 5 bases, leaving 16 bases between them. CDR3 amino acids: CASSDGVQRDEQYF. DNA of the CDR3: TGTGCCAGCAGCGACGGTGTACAGAGGGACGAGCAGTACTTC.

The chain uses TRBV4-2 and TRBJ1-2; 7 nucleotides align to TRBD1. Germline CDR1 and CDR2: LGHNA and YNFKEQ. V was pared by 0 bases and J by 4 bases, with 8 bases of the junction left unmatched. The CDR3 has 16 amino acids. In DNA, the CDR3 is TGTGCCAGCAGCCAAGAAGCGAGGGGGCTAGCCTATGGCTACACCTTC. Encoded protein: CASSQEARGLAYGYTF.

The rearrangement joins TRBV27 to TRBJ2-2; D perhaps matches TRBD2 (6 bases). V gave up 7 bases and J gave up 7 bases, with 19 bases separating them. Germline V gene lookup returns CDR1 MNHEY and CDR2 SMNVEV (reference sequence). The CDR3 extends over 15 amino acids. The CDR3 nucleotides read TGTGCCAGCAATCCTAGCGTGCCAGGAAGCGGGGAGCTGTTTTTT. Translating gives CASNPSVPGSGELFF.

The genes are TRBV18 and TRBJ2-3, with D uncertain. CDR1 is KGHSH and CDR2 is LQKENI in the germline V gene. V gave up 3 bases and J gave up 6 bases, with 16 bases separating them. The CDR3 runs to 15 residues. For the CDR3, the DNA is TGTGCCAGCTCACCTACCGAAGGCGCCTTTGATACGCAGTATTTT. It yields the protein CASSPTEGAFDTQYF.

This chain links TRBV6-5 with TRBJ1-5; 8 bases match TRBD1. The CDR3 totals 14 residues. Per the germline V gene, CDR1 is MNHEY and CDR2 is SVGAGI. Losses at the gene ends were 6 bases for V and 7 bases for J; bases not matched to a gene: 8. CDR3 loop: CASRPAGGEQPQHF. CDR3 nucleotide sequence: TGTGCCAGCAGGCCCGCAGGGGGCGAGCAGCCCCAGCATTTT.

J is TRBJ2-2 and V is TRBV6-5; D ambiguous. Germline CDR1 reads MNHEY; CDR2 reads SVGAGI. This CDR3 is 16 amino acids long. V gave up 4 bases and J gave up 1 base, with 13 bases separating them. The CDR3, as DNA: TGTGCCAGCAGTTTCGACTTTAATATGAACACCGGGGAGCTGTTTTTT. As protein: CASSFDFNMNTGELFF.

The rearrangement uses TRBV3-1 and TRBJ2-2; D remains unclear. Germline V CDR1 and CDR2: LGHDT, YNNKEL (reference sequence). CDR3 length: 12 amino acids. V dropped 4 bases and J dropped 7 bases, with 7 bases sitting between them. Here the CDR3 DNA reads TGTGCCAGCAGCCCCCCGAGCGGGGAGCTGTTTTTT. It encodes CASSPPSGELFF.

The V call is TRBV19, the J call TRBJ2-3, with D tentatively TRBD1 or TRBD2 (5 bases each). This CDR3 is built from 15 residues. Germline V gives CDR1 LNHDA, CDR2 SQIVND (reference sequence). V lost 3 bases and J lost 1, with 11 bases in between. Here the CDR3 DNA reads TGTGCCAGTAGTATGGGGGACCCTCGCACAGATACGCAGTATTTT. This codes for CASSMGDPRTDTQYF.

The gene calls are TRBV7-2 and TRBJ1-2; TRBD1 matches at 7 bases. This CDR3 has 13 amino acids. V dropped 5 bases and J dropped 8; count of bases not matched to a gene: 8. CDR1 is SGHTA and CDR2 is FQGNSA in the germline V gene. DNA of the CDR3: TGTGCCAGCAGCGAAGACAGGGTCAAGGGCTACACCTTC. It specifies CASSEDRVKGYTF.